Reported below is one T cell receptor beta chain. This clonotype showed up just a few times. The specificity of this receptor is unknown. Nothing much larger sits one base from this clone, and base qualities are not available. These data belong to a study of CD8 T cells in ankylosing spondylitis (dated by TCRdb to between 2016 and 2019). Concerning the study at large: The study profiled T cell receptor beta repertoires in healthy donors and ankylosing spondylitis patients to find disease-linked TCR variants. Samples of peripheral blood were taken, and for ankylosing spondylitis patients, synovial fluid was collected as well. The full study cohort comprised approximately 23 ankylosing spondylitis patients and about a hundred healthy donors. Study-wide findings and limitations: The disease-linked clones had a CD8+ phenotype and were found at relatively low frequencies in peripheral blood. Blood from ankylosing spondylitis patients appeared to be characterized by a TCR beta motif made up of under 10 highly homologous amino acid variants. Some motif variants had previously been reported in the synovial fluid and blood of reactive arthritis patients, which suggests shared mechanisms of disease initiation. Significant enrichment of the disease-linked clones was reported in matched synovial fluid samples from ankylosing spondylitis patients.

Its CDR3 holds 16 amino acids, cysteine through phenylalanine. The CDR3 DNA has 48 bases and is translated from base 1. Sequencing relied on an Illumina MiSeq. TCR beta libraries were prepared by quantitative 5'-RACE with molecular barcodes. The source study handled its data this way. A new computational method based on a probabilistic model of VDJ rearrangement was used to identify disease-linked TCR variants. TCRdb handled the public reads itself, with Q25 trimming in fastp and clone calling in MiXCR, and kept productive beta chains. For every CDR3 protein sequence, its rows merge into one entry that carries the most common genes and DNA. V and J calls and clone size were set by TCRdb, not the authors. Here the sample has tens of thousands of distinct CDR3 sequences; 15% to 20% occur a single time. The ten top clones hold approximately 50% of the sample.

The chain employs TRBV21-1 and TRBJ2-4. TRBV21-1 is an annotated pseudogene. The sequenced sample consisted of blood. The TCR originated in a male donor with ankylosing spondylitis or in good health (not recorded which). The CDR3 loop reads CASSKVPGLAKNIQYF. The DNA sequence follows: TGTGCCAGCAGCAAAGTTCCGGGGCTAGCCAAAAACATTCAGTACTTC.